These 17 T cell receptor beta chains share one sample of origin, sequenced in a study of T-cell memory formation after mild COVID-19 (dated by TCRdb to the early 2020s). The method was 5' RACE. The data were produced on an Illumina NovaSeq 6000. In-frame beta chains were kept once TCRdb had trimmed the public reads at Q25 with fastp and called clones with MiXCR. Rows merge per CDR3 protein into single entries with the most common DNA and genes. The sample profile shows roughly 320,000 distinct CDR3 sequences; 25% to 30% of them were found once. The ten largest clones add up to approximately 12% of the sample. The sample comprised PBMCs or a T cell subset sorted from them (not recorded which). The source is an adult woman who had mild COVID-19 (a few samples of this study predate the infection). The sample titles of this study are shuffled in the database, so cell type and time point are left out; the donor was told from shared clones.

The chain uses TRBV11-1 and TRBJ2-7, with a tentative D call TRBD2 (5 bases). The CDR3 is 13 residues long. With 3 bases removed from V and 4 bases from J, the gap between germline ends came to 10 bases. Germline-derived CDR1 and CDR2 are SGHAT and FQDESV (reference sequence). The DNA for the CDR3 is TGTGCCAGCAGCTTCGGGGAAGTATACGAGCAGTACTTC. It encodes CASSFGEVYEQYF. The full variable domain, completed using reference TRBV11-1 and TRBJ2-7, is EAEVAQSPRYKITEKSQAVAFWCDPISGHATLYWYRQILGQGPELLVQFQDESVVDDSQLPKDRFSAERLKGVDSTLKIQPAELGDSAMYLCASSFGEVYEQYFGPGTRLTVT.

The chain is built from TRBV4-1 and TRBJ1-5; tentatively, D is TRBD1 (6 bases). The CDR3 loop spans 16 amino acids. V lost 3 bases and J 2 bases, leaving 14 bases between the germline ends. The V gene's germline CDR1 is MGHRA and CDR2 YSYEKL. CDR3 region: CASSHGRGSGNQPQHF. CDR3 nucleotide sequence: TGCGCCAGCAGCCATGGCAGGGGTTCGGGCAATCAGCCCCAGCATTTT.

With respect to this clonotype: The junction does not match germline at one end; this may be a read error. The chain has TRBV7-7 and TRBJ2-3; 8 bases line up with TRBD2. There are 15 residues in the CDR3. CDR1 and CDR2 from the germline V gene are SSHAT and FNYEAQ (reference sequence). The CDR3 DNA reads as TGTGCTAGCAGTCCTACTAGCGGAGTCACAGATACGCAGTATTTT. Its translation: CASSPTSGVTDTQYF.

This chain links TRBV20-1 with TRBJ2-1, with TRBD2 matching over 10 bases. The CDR3 extends over 17 amino acids. V was pared by 5 bases and J by 1 base, with 11 bases of the junction left unmatched. Per the germline V gene, CDR1 is DFQATT and CDR2 is SNEGSKA (reference sequence). The CDR3 here is CSAVAGGSSPSYNEQFF. CDR3 sequence (DNA): TGCAGTGCTGTAGCGGGAGGTTCCTCCCCGTCCTACAATGAGCAGTTCTTC.

This sequence joins TRBV20-1 and TRBJ1-1; tentatively, D is TRBD1 (5 bases). V gave up 2 bases and J gave up 5 bases, with 15 bases separating them. The CDR3 is 14 residues long. Germline V gives CDR1 DFQATT, CDR2 SNEGSKA (reference sequence). The CDR3 reads CSARNFQGATEAFF. CDR3 DNA sequence: TGCAGTGCTAGAAATTTTCAGGGAGCAACTGAAGCTTTCTTT.

The chain combines TRBV24-1 with TRBJ2-3; D is unclear. Per germline, CDR1 KGHDR and CDR2 SFDVKD. Trimming stripped 3 bases from V and 3 bases from J, with 12 bases between. There are 15 residues in the CDR3. The chain's CDR3 is CATSDKLGWTDTQYF. The CDR3 nucleotides read TGTGCCACCAGTGATAAGCTGGGTTGGACAGATACGCAGTATTTT.

The chain is built from TRBV7-2 and TRBJ1-2; 9 nucleotides line up with TRBD1. The junction had 4 bases not matched to a gene; V was cut back by 5 bases and J by 3 bases. There are 14 residues in the CDR3. The germline gives CDR1 SGHTA, CDR2 FQGNSA. The CDR3 region is CASSQDRGHYGYTF. The CDR3 DNA reads as TGTGCCAGCAGCCAGGACAGGGGACACTATGGCTACACCTTC.

This clonotype appeared a few times. V gene TRBV7-9 combines with J gene TRBJ1-1; maybe TRBD1 (5 bases). Trimming cost V 6 bases and J 2 bases, with 10 bases left between them. Germline V gives CDR1 SEHNR, CDR2 FQNEAQ (reference sequence). The CDR3 extends over 13 amino acids. As DNA, the CDR3 is TGTGCCAGCAGGGCCGGGACTAACACTGAAGCTTTCTTT. Its protein is CASRAGTNTEAFF.

V and J are TRBV24-1 and TRBJ2-7; 7 positions match TRBD2. CDR3 length: 13 residues. After removal of 0 bases from V and 7 bases from J, the junction contained 2 bases not matched to a gene. The germline gives CDR1 KGHDR, CDR2 SFDVKD. DNA for the CDR3: TGTGCCACCAGTGATTTGGCTAGCGGTGAGCAGTACTTC. It translates to CATSDLASGEQYF.

This clonotype was observed a handful of times. The genes are TRBV12-3 or TRBV12-4 and TRBJ2-7, with no clear D. CDR3 length equals 13 residues. V was trimmed by 0 bases and J by 7 bases, leaving 10 bases between them. The DNA of the CDR3 is TGTGCCAGCAGTTTAGCTACCCTAGGGGAGCAGTACTTC. Translation: CASSLATLGEQYF.

The chain combines TRBV5-1 with TRBJ2-1, with D possibly matching TRBD2 (6 bases). The CDR3 runs 13 residues. Germline V lookup: CDR1 SGHRS, CDR2 YFSETQ. Trimming removed 3 bases from V and 8 bases from J, with 12 bases in between. Written as DNA, the CDR3 is TGCGCCAGCAGCTCCGTGGGGGGTCATGAGCAGTTCTTC. It codes for CASSSVGGHEQFF.

The CDR3 is CASSSGHSNTEAFF. The CDR3 nucleotides are TGTGCCAGCAGCTCGGGACACTCGAACACTGAAGCTTTCTTT. The chain employs TRBV5-4 and TRBJ1-1, with D possibly being TRBD1 (6 bases). V was pared by 3 bases and J by 1 base, with 10 bases between. From germline, CDR1 is SGHNT and CDR2 YYREEE (reference sequence). This CDR3 comprises 14 residues.

V usage is TRBV7-8 and J usage is TRBJ2-1; TRBD2 might be the D (5 bases). This CDR3 is 12 amino acids long. Germline loops: CDR1 SGHVS, CDR2 FQNEAQ. The ends were cut back, 1 base at V and 9 bases at J, with 7 bases in the middle. The CDR3 loop reads CASSLGRGEQFF. The CDR3 DNA reads TGTGCCAGCAGCTTAGGCCGGGGTGAGCAGTTCTTC.

There are a few counts of this clonotype. V is TRBV5-1 and J is TRBJ1-1; D is unresolved. Germline V gene sequence: CDR1 SGHRS, CDR2 YFSETQ. This CDR3 region has 14 residues. V shed 0 bases and J shed 0 bases, with 6 bases lying between them. The CDR3 sequence is CASSLALMNTEAFF. The CDR3 region has the DNA TGCGCCAGCAGCTTGGCTCTAATGAACACTGAAGCTTTCTTT.

This sequence joins TRBV19 and TRBJ2-5; D not certain. Germline lookup yields CDR1 LNHDA and CDR2 SQIVND (reference sequence). V was shortened by 5 bases and J by 0 bases, with 4 bases between the two germline ends. The CDR3 is 12 amino acids. This chain's CDR3 is CASSQDQETQYF. The CDR3 DNA follows: TGTGCCAGTAGTCAGGACCAAGAGACCCAGTACTTC.

This clonotype was counted only a few times. The chain couples TRBV19 to TRBJ1-1; D might be TRBD1 (5 bases). This CDR3 has 14 residues. The V and J ends lost 6 bases and 3 bases respectively, with 14 bases between them. Germline V gene sequence: CDR1 LNHDA, CDR2 SQIVND (reference sequence). The CDR3 sequence is CASRPPGTDTEAFF. CDR3 bases: TGTGCCAGTAGACCACCAGGGACGGACACTGAAGCTTTCTTT.

This clonotype was recorded a few times. This chain joins TRBV4-3 and TRBJ2-6; TRBD1 or TRBD2 may be the D gene (6 bases each). The CDR3 spans 20 residues. Germline CDR1 reads LGHNA; CDR2 reads YSLEER. With 5 bases removed from V and 4 bases from J, the gap between germline ends came to 27 bases. The CDR3 loop is CASSARRPGRGLLGANVLTF. CDR3 bases: TGCGCCAGCAGCGCAAGAAGGCCCGGACGGGGGCTCTTGGGGGCCAACGTCCTGACTTTC.